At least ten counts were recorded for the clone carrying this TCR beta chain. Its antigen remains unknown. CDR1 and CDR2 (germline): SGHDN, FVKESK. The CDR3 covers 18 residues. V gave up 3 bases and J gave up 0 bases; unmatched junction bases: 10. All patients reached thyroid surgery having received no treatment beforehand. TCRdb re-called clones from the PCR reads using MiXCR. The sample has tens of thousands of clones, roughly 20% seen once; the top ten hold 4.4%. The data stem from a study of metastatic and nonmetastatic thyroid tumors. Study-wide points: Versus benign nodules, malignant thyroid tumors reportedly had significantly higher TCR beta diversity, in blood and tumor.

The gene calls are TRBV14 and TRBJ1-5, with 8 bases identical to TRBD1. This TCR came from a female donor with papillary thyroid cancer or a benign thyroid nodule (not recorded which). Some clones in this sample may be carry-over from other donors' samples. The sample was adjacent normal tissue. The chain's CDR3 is CASSHRTGRRYSNQPQHF. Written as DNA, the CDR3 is TGTGCCAGCAGCCATCGGACAGGGCGCCGATATAGCAATCAGCCCCAGCATTTT. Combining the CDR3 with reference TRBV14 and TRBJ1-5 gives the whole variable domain EAGVTQFPSHSVIEKGQTVTLRCDPISGHDNLYWYRRVMGKEIKFLLHFVKESKQDESGMPNNRFLAERTGGTYSTLKVQPAELEDSGVYFCASSHRTGRRYSNQPQHFGDGTRLSIL.